A selection of T cell receptor beta chains follows, all from one sample in a study of T cell clones after liver transplantation. The table came from immunoSEQ multiplex PCR; TCRdb's copy has only in-frame clones and leaves some out. This sample has nearly 15,000 clones, with around 90% found just once. The material was CD8+ T cells from blood, obtained before liver transplant. These receptors came from a human donor who received a liver transplant. CDR3s include the opening cysteine and the closing phenylalanine or tryptophan. The order of the fields is clone size, V gene, D gene, J gene, CDR3 protein, CDR3 DNA. D genes are given only for firm matches. A row's size may be missing; if present it is once, few, many or a size class.

>.|TRBV7-6|.|TRBJ2-5
CASSLTSSERWYQETQYF
TGTGCCAGCAGCTTAACTTCTAGCGAAAGGTGGTACCAAGAGACCCAGTACTTC
>.|TRBV13|.|TRBJ2-5
CASSLDLQETQYF
TGTGCCAGCAGCTTAGACCTTCAAGAGACCCAGTACTTC
>.|TRBV5-6|TRBD1|TRBJ1-4
CASSLQGAPPDATNEKLFF
TGTGCCAGCAGCCTACAGGGGGCTCCACCCGATGCAACTAATGAAAAACTGTTTTTT
>.|TRBV7-9|.|TRBJ2-7
CASSSDTISYEQYF
TGTGCCAGCAGCTCGGACACCATCTCCTACGAGCAGTACTTC
>.|TRBV6-5|.|TRBJ2-1
CASSYSPDFSYNEQFF
TGTGCCAGCAGTTACTCGCCGGACTTCTCCTACAATGAGCAGTTCTTC
>.|TRBV9|TRBD2|TRBJ2-7
CASSVGGGPLVEQYF
TGTGCCAGCAGCGTCGGGGGGGGACCTCTAGTCGAGCAGTACTTC
>.|TRBV7-3|.|TRBJ2-1
CASSLNGNNEQFF
TGTGCCAGCAGCTTGAACGGGAACAATGAGCAGTTCTTC
>few|TRBV19|TRBD2|TRBJ2-1
CASISHKGGYNEQFF
TGTGCCAGTATTTCACACAAGGGAGGGTACAATGAGCAGTTCTTC
>.|TRBV4-2|TRBD1|TRBJ2-7
CASSPGQEYEQYF
TGTGCCAGCAGCCCCGGACAGGAGTACGAGCAGTACTTC
>.|TRBV4-1|TRBD1|TRBJ2-7
CASSQASRTGGTHEQYF
TGCGCCAGCAGCCAAGCTTCCCGGACAGGGGGCACGCACGAGCAGTACTTC
>.|TRBV27|.|TRBJ2-5
CASSPGRLWETQYF
TGTGCCAGCAGTCCCGGGCGTCTGTGGGAGACCCAGTACTTC
>.|TRBV4-1|TRBD2|TRBJ2-7
CASSQVERELSYEQYF
TGCGCCAGCAGCCAAGTCGAGCGGGAGCTATCCTACGAGCAGTACTTC
>.|TRBV7-9|.|TRBJ2-7
CASSPGTAVTYEQYF
TGTGCCAGCAGCCCCGGGACGGCTGTTACCTACGAGCAGTACTTC
>.|TRBV5-6|.|TRBJ1-4
CASSLRGQREKLFF
TGTGCCAGCAGCTTGCGTGGCCAGAGGGAAAAACTGTTTTTT
>once|TRBV28|TRBD1|TRBJ2-5
CASRTGGRETQYF
TGTGCCAGCAGGACAGGGGGCCGAGAGACCCAGTACTTC
>once|TRBV7-3|TRBD2|TRBJ2-3
CASSLGALRETDTQYF
TGTGCCAGCAGCTTGGGCGCTTTGCGGGAGACAGATACGCAGTATTTT
>.|TRBV9|TRBD2|TRBJ2-3
CASSARLAGGPIGQYF
TGTGCCAGCAGCGCTCGACTAGCGGGAGGTCCCATCGGGCAGTATTTT
>once|TRBV27|.|TRBJ1-1
CASSLSGLEGTDTEAFF
TGTGCCAGCAGTTTATCGGGGTTAGAGGGCACGGACACTGAGGCTTTCTTT
>.|TRBV28|.|TRBJ2-7
CASSPDVAAPSSYEQYF
TGTGCCAGCAGCCCCGACGTAGCGGCACCGAGCTCCTACGAGCAGTACTTC
>.|TRBV27|TRBD1|TRBJ1-5
CASSFAGGQQPQHF
TGTGCCAGCAGTTTCGCAGGGGGCCAACAGCCCCAGCATTTT
>.|TRBV19|TRBD2|TRBJ2-1
CASSILSWASGRDNEQFF
TGTGCCAGTAGTATCCTTTCCTGGGCTAGCGGGAGAGACAATGAGCAGTTCTTC
>.|TRBV27|.|TRBJ2-4
CASSPTTLAKNIQYF
TGTGCCAGCAGTCCAACGACCTTAGCCAAAAACATTCAGTACTTC
>.|TRBV28|.|TRBJ2-1
CASSLLFDNEQFF
TGTGCCAGCAGTTTATTGTTCGACAATGAGCAGTTCTTC
>.|TRBV15|.|TRBJ2-3
CATSRDLTDTQYF
TGTGCCACCAGCAGAGATCTCACAGATACGCAGTATTTT
>.|TRBV29-1|.|TRBJ2-5
CSVEFLRAGETQYF
TGCAGCGTTGAGTTTTTGCGGGCTGGAGAGACCCAGTACTTC
>.|TRBV6-5|.|TRBJ2-1
CASSYSGGEQFF
TGTGCCAGCAGTTACTCGGGCGGAGAGCAGTTCTTC
>once|TRBV27|.|TRBJ2-3
CASSLERFSDTQYF
TGTGCCAGCAGTTTAGAGAGGTTCTCAGATACGCAGTATTTT
>.|TRBV7-2|TRBD1|TRBJ2-7
CASTPGQSSYEQYF
TGTGCCAGCACCCCGGGACAGTCCTCCTACGAGCAGTACTTC
>.|TRBV18|TRBD2|TRBJ2-7
CASSPPLSGAYEQYF
TGTGCCAGCTCACCACCTCTAAGCGGGGCCTACGAGCAGTACTTC
>.|TRBV6-1|TRBD2|TRBJ2-7
CASSDAGGPLYYEQYF
TGTGCCAGCAGTGATGCGGGAGGGCCCCTTTACTACGAGCAGTACTTC
>.|TRBV11-2|TRBD1|TRBJ2-7
CASSLYRGHYEQYF
TGTGCCAGCAGCTTATACAGGGGTCATTACGAGCAGTACTTC
>.|TRBV6-1|.|TRBJ2-3
CASSVLGPFTDTQYF
TGTGCCAGCAGTGTCCTGGGCCCTTTCACAGATACGCAGTATTTT
>once|TRBV19|.|TRBJ1-1
CASSPRGAWNTEAFF
TGTGCCAGTAGTCCCCGTGGGGCGTGGAACACTGAAGCTTTCTTT
>.|TRBV4-1|.|TRBJ2-6
CASSQDGAVVLTF
TGCGCCAGCAGCCAAGATGGGGCTGTCGTCCTGACTTTC
>.|TRBV13|.|TRBJ2-1
CASSFFSYNEQFF
TGTGCCAGCAGTTTTTTTAGCTACAATGAGCAGTTCTTC
>.|TRBV27|.|TRBJ2-1
CASSPLETASSYNEQFF
TGTGCCAGCAGCCCCTTGGAGACAGCGAGCTCCTACAATGAGCAGTTCTTC
>.|TRBV19|TRBD2|TRBJ2-1
CASSTRGPAGEKNGQFF
TGTGCCAGTAGTACCCGAGGGCCAGCGGGAGAAAAAAACGGGCAGTTCTTC
>once|TRBV18|TRBD2|TRBJ2-3
CASSLGTSGSLVDTDTQYF
TGTGCCAGCTCACTCGGGACTAGCGGGAGTCTGGTTGATACAGATACGCAGTATTTT
>.|TRBV7-2|.|TRBJ1-5
CASSTPGAFKNQPQHF
TGTGCCAGCAGCACCCCAGGGGCATTCAAGAATCAGCCCCAGCATTTT
>.|TRBV13|.|TRBJ1-1
CASSMGTEAFF
TGTGCCAGCAGCATGGGTACTGAAGCTTTCTTT
>.|TRBV27|.|TRBJ2-7
CASSPPDSAYEQYF
TGTGCCAGCAGTCCCCCGGACAGCGCCTACGAGCAGTACTTC
>.|TRBV7-8|TRBD2|TRBJ2-1
CASSSLAGYSYNEQFF
TGTGCCAGCAGCTCACTAGCGGGGTACTCCTACAATGAGCAGTTCTTC
>medium-sized|TRBV28|TRBD2|TRBJ2-7
CASSLRGAYEQYF
TGTGCCAGCAGTTTACGGGGGGCCTACGAGCAGTACTTC
>.|TRBV28|.|TRBJ1-5
CASIKGGVYSNQPQHF
TGTGCCAGCATTAAGGGGGGGGTCTATAGCAATCAGCCCCAGCATTTT
>.|TRBV2|.|TRBJ1-3
CASSGGGPSSGNTIYF
TGTGCCAGCAGTGGGGGGGGTCCGAGCTCTGGAAACACCATATATTTT
>once|TRBV11-2|TRBD2|TRBJ2-1
CASSWTSGTYNEQFF
TGTGCCAGCAGCTGGACTAGCGGGACCTACAATGAGCAGTTCTTC
>medium-sized|TRBV10-1|.|TRBJ2-2
CASRKSAMTGELFF
TGCGCCAGCAGGAAGTCCGCTATGACCGGGGAGCTGTTTTTT
>.|TRBV7-3|TRBD1|TRBJ2-3
CASSLGTGHADTQYF
TGTGCCAGCAGCTTAGGGACAGGTCACGCAGATACGCAGTATTTT
>.|TRBV27|.|TRBJ2-1
CASSLLGPLGNEQFF
TGTGCCAGCAGTTTACTCGGGCCCCTGGGGAATGAGCAGTTCTTC
>once|TRBV5-6|TRBD1|TRBJ1-3
CASSGWHRGSFGNTIYF
TGTGCCAGCAGCGGATGGCACAGGGGGTCGTTTGGAAACACCATATATTTT